The 30 T cell receptor beta chains listed next were all sequenced from one sample in a study of T cell responses to AZD1222 COVID-19 vaccine. Clones were sequenced by immunoSEQ multiplex PCR, and TCRdb holds only the in-frame ones, with some missing. The table lists 90,000 to 130,000 clones, around 84% of them singletons. The sample in question was peripheral blood, obtained on day 0 of AZD1222 vaccination. The receptors derive from an adult in good health.

The genes are TRBV6-5 and TRBJ1-1; 7 positions agree with TRBD1. CDR1 is MNHEY, CDR2 SVGAGI, per germline. The CDR3 is made up of 15 amino acids. Trimming took 5 bases from V and 5 from J; bases not matched to a gene: 11. The CDR3 bases are TGTGCCAGCAGTATAGAGGACAGGTATTTGACTGAAGCTTTCTTT. This encodes CASSIEDRYLTEAFF.

The chain is built from TRBV7-8 and TRBJ1-2; the D gene is possibly TRBD1 (6 bases). The germline V gene has CDR1 SGHVS and CDR2 FQNEAQ. This CDR3 has 14 amino acids. V was shortened by 1 base and J by 1 base, with 7 bases between the two germline ends. The CDR3 protein is CASSLEGGNYGYTF. The DNA for the CDR3 is TGTGCCAGCAGCTTAGAGGGGGGTAACTATGGCTACACCTTC.

The chain recombines TRBV6-5 with TRBJ1-2, with D possibly TRBD1 on 5 matching bases. Germline assignment: CDR1 MNHEY and CDR2 SVGAGI. Trimming took off 2 bases at V and 1 base at J, with 8 bases between the two ends. CDR3 length equals 14 residues. The CDR3 loop is CASSYITGNYGYTF. The CDR3 DNA reads TGTGCCAGCAGTTACATAACAGGTAACTATGGCTACACCTTC.

The sample holds one count of this clone. This chain uses TRBV6-1 with TRBJ2-7; 7 bases fit TRBD1. Germline V lookup: CDR1 MNHNS, CDR2 SASEGT. The CDR3 runs 17 residues. The trim removed 2 bases at V and 1 base at J, leaving 11 bases unmatched. The CDR3 sequence: CASSESRWGRGSYEQYF. The DNA of the CDR3 is TGTGCCAGCAGTGAATCCCGGTGGGGCAGGGGGTCCTACGAGCAGTACTTC.

The chain is built from TRBV13 and TRBJ1-1; 10 bases align to TRBD1. CDR3 length: 15 amino acids. Germline V gene data show CDR1 as PRHDT and CDR2 as FYEKMQ (reference sequence). After removal of 5 bases from V and 5 bases from J, the junction contained 8 bases not matched to a gene. The DNA of the CDR3 is TGTGCCAGCAGCCAGGACAGGGGGTTGTGGACTGAAGCTTTCTTT. Its translation is CASSQDRGLWTEAFF.

The rearrangement joins TRBV25-1 to TRBJ2-1; D may be TRBD2 (6 bases). This CDR3 is built from 13 residues. Germline V lookup: CDR1 MGHDK, CDR2 SYGVNS. The V end was cut by 8 bases, the J end by 6 bases, with 14 bases between. CDR3 amino acids: CASLGVSGNEQFF. The CDR3 nucleotides are TGTGCCAGCTTAGGGGTTAGCGGCAATGAGCAGTTCTTC. The variable domain in full, completed from reference TRBV25-1 and TRBJ2-1, reads EADIYQTPRYLVIGTGKKITLECSQTMGHDKMYWYQQDPGMELHLIHYSYGVNSTEKGDLSSESTVSRIRTEHFPLTLESARPSHTSQYLCASLGVSGNEQFFGPGTRLTVL.

The chain links TRBV7-8 to TRBJ2-7, with D unresolved. The V and J ends lost 0 bases and 1 base respectively, with 7 bases between them. The CDR3 is 14 amino acids. Germline V gives CDR1 SGHVS, CDR2 FQNEAQ. The CDR3 nucleotides read TGTGCCAGCAGCTTAGCAGGGAAGTCCTACGAGCAGTACTTC. Amino acids: CASSLAGKSYEQYF.

This clone was seen once. J is TRBJ2-5 and V is TRBV9; D is unresolved. The CDR3 has 14 residues. The germline CDR1 and CDR2 sequences are SGDLS and YYNGEE. V was clipped by 0 bases and J by 0 bases, with 6 bases between them. CDR3 in amino acids: CASSVGQYQETQYF. DNA for the CDR3: TGTGCCAGCAGCGTAGGGCAGTACCAAGAGACCCAGTACTTC.

A remark on this clone: The CDR3 ends on some other residue instead of the conserved phenylalanine or tryptophan, so this is likely a read error. The DNA is omitted, as the CDR3 cannot be located on it reliably, and the CDR3 follows TCRdb's listing. V usage is TRBV28 and J usage is TRBJ1-2. Inclusive of both ends, the CDR3 amounts to 10 amino acids. Per the germline V gene, CDR1 is MDHEN and CDR2 is SYDVKM. CDR3 residues: CASSTKIRGT.

J is TRBJ1-1 and V is TRBV29-1; D may be TRBD1 (5 bases). CDR1 is SQVTM and CDR2 is ANQGSEA in the germline V gene. This CDR3 has 11 residues. Trimming took 7 bases from V and 11 from J, leaving 17 bases between them. The DNA for the CDR3 is TGCAGCGCGGGGGACCTCAGGGTGGCTTTCTTT. The encoded protein is CSAGDLRVAFF. The full variable domain, with the rest looked up from reference TRBV29-1 and TRBJ1-1, is SAVISQKPSRDICQRGTSLTIQCQVDSQVTMMFWYRQQPGQSLTLIATANQGSEATYESGFVIDKFPISRPNLTFSTLTVSNMSPEDSSIYLCSAGDLRVAFFGQGTRLTVV.

The chain employs TRBV3-1 (or the pseudogene TRBV3-2) and TRBJ2-7; D perhaps matches TRBD1 (5 bases). CDR1 is LGHDT and CDR2 is YNNKEL in the germline V gene (reference sequence). The V gene lost 4 bases and the J gene lost 3 bases, with 10 bases spanning the gap. This CDR3 region has 13 residues. The CDR3 coding sequence is TGTGCCAGCAGCCCGAGACAGAACTACGAGCAGTACTTC. This gives the protein CASSPRQNYEQYF.

The gene calls are TRBV5-6 and TRBJ2-7; TRBD1 agrees at 9 bases. Germline trimming cut 3 bases from V and 7 bases from J; bases unmatched to any gene: 5. This CDR3 region has 13 residues. CDR1 SGHDT and CDR2 YYEEEE come from the germline V gene. The CDR3 region is CASSWDRVFEQYF. In DNA form, the CDR3 reads TGTGCCAGCAGCTGGGACAGGGTTTTTGAGCAGTACTTC. Based on the CDR3 plus reference TRBV5-6 and TRBJ2-7, the full variable domain is DAGVTQSPTHLIKTRGQQVTLRCSPKSGHDTVSWYQQALGQGPQFIFQYYEEEERQRGNFPDRFSGHQFPNYSSELNVNALLLGDSALYLCASSWDRVFEQYFGPGTRLTVT.

This chain connects TRBV20-1 to TRBJ1-1; D gene ambiguous. The V gene lost 3 bases and the J gene lost 5 bases, with 10 bases spanning the gap. In germline, CDR1 is DFQATT, CDR2 SNEGSKA (reference sequence). The CDR3 contains 12 residues. In nucleotides, the CDR3 is TGCAGTGCTAGTCTCGGTGGGACTGAAGCTTTCTTT. As protein: CSASLGGTEAFF.

The gene calls are TRBV5-4 and TRBJ1-1, with D unclear. Germline V gene data show CDR1 as SGHNT and CDR2 as YYREEE (reference sequence). V lost 4 bases to trimming and J lost 2 bases, with 3 bases between them. This CDR3 comprises 11 residues. The CDR3 reads CASSVNTEAFF. CDR3 nucleotide sequence: TGTGCCAGCAGCGTAAACACTGAAGCTTTCTTT.

The chain has TRBV27 and TRBJ2-7, with 7 bases fitting TRBD1. CDR1 is MNHEY and CDR2 is SMNVEV in the germline V gene (reference sequence). This CDR3 has 17 residues. Trimming took 7 bases from V and 0 from J; bases not matched to a gene: 15. The CDR3 loop reads CASNPWVWDRRSYEQYF. The DNA for the CDR3 is TGTGCCAGCAACCCATGGGTCTGGGACAGACGCTCCTACGAGCAGTACTTC.

The chain uses TRBV28 and TRBJ1-2; D uncertain. Germline V gene data show CDR1 as MDHEN and CDR2 as SYDVKM. V lost 3 bases and J lost 2, with 7 bases in between. The CDR3 runs 13 residues. The CDR3 region is CASSFGYNYGYTF. DNA for the CDR3: TGTGCCAGCAGTTTTGGCTACAACTATGGCTACACCTTC.

This clone appeared many times. V is TRBV5-4 and J is TRBJ2-7; 7 bases are a match to TRBD2. CDR1 is SGHNT, CDR2 YYREEE, per germline (reference sequence). Unmatched junction bases numbered 15, after V lost 0 bases and J lost 6 bases. This CDR3 has 17 amino acids. The CDR3 loop reads CASSLGVSGTTSREQYF. In DNA form, the CDR3 reads TGTGCCAGCAGCTTGGGAGTTTCCGGGACTACCTCACGCGAGCAGTACTTC.

The V call is TRBV4-3, the J call TRBJ2-3; 7 positions match TRBD2. Germline V gene lookup returns CDR1 LGHNA and CDR2 YSLEER. The CDR3 contains 17 residues. V lost 1 base and J lost 0; bases outside the gene matches: 7. DNA for the CDR3: TGCGCCAGCAGCCAAGGGACTTTCGGGGGGAGCACAGATACGCAGTATTTT. This sequence encodes CASSQGTFGGSTDTQYF.

The rearrangement uses TRBV9 and TRBJ1-5, with D tentatively TRBD1 (5 bases). CDR1 is SGDLS, CDR2 YYNGEE, per germline. This CDR3 is built from 14 residues. V was shortened by 0 bases and J by 4 bases, with 8 bases between the two germline ends. The chain's CDR3 is CASSVGAGNQPQHF. For the CDR3, the DNA is TGTGCCAGCAGCGTAGGCGCAGGGAATCAGCCCCAGCATTTT. The full variable domain, rest sourced from reference TRBV9 and TRBJ1-5, is DSGVTQTPKHLITATGQRVTLRCSPRSGDLSVYWYQQSLDQGLQFLIQYYNGEERAKGNILERFSAQQFPDLHSELNLSSLELGDSALYFCASSVGAGNQPQHFGDGTRLSIL.

The chain employs TRBV7-3 and TRBJ1-1; D not certain. This CDR3 contains 13 residues. The germline V gene encodes CDR1 SGHTA and CDR2 FQGTGA. The V end was cut by 5 bases, the J end by 1 base, with 8 bases between. The CDR3 reads CASSRSENTEAFF. DNA for the CDR3: TGTGCCAGCAGCCGGTCCGAGAACACTGAAGCTTTCTTT.

V gene TRBV12-3 or TRBV12-4 combines with J gene TRBJ1-2; D is unresolved. The CDR3 loop spans 12 amino acids. The V and J ends lost 7 bases and 0 bases respectively, with 6 bases between them. The DNA of the CDR3 is TGTGCCAGCACGGGGACTAACTATGGCTACACCTTC. This encodes CASTGTNYGYTF.

The CDR3 sequence: CATSDPTRTGNTEAFF. The CDR3 nucleotides are TGTGCCACCAGTGATCCAACGCGGACGGGGAACACTGAAGCTTTCTTT. The chain couples TRBV24-1 to TRBJ1-1, with D hard to call. Germline V gene data show CDR1 as KGHDR and CDR2 as SFDVKD. CDR3 length: 16 amino acids. V lost 3 bases to trimming and J lost 1 base, with 14 bases between them.

This clone has more than one count but fewer than ten. The gene calls are TRBV27 and TRBJ1-1, with 7 bases lining up with TRBD1. The V gene's germline CDR1 is MNHEY and CDR2 SMNVEV (reference sequence). The J segment lost 3 bases and the V segment lost 7 bases, leaving 8 bases of the junction unmatched. The CDR3 has 14 amino acids. This CDR3 is CASKTGTAYTEAFF. For the CDR3, the DNA is TGTGCCAGCAAAACCGGGACAGCCTACACTGAAGCTTTCTTT.

The chain recombines TRBV6-4 with TRBJ1-2, with D possibly TRBD1 on 6 matching bases. The V gene's germline CDR1 is MRHNA and CDR2 SNTAGT. V lost 4 bases and J lost 6, with 6 bases in between. The CDR3 is made up of 11 amino acids. CDR3 residues: CASSGQDGYTF. The CDR3 DNA follows: TGTGCCAGCAGTGGACAGGATGGCTACACCTTC.

The V and J genes are TRBV28 and TRBJ1-2; D perhaps matches TRBD1 (5 bases). The germline V gene has CDR1 MDHEN and CDR2 SYDVKM. The V end lost 2 bases, the J end lost 7 bases, and 11 bases lay between the germline ends. The CDR3 length is 13 residues. CDR3 coding DNA: TGTGCCAGCAGTTTAGGGCAGGGTGGTGGCTACACCTTC. This translates into CASSLGQGGGYTF.

V gene TRBV2 combines with J gene TRBJ2-1; 9 nucleotides match TRBD2. The CDR3 length is 17 residues. V lost 1 base and J lost 10; bases outside the gene matches: 14. In germline, CDR1 is SNHLY, CDR2 FYNNEI. The CDR3 DNA reads TGTGCCAGCAGTGAAGGGGTTTGGCTAGCGGGGTCTGGGGAGCAGTTCTTC. This sequence encodes CASSEGVWLAGSGEQFF.

The chain recombines TRBV9 with TRBJ2-3, with D perhaps TRBD1 (6 bases). Germline CDR1 and CDR2: SGDLS and YYNGEE. The CDR3 runs to 14 residues. The V gene lost 2 bases and the J gene lost 5 bases, with 12 bases spanning the gap. CDR3 loop: CASSVNRAEDTQYF. Written as DNA, the CDR3 is TGTGCCAGCAGCGTTAACAGGGCCGAAGATACGCAGTATTTT.

V and J are TRBV5-6 and TRBJ1-6; D might be TRBD1 (6 bases). Germline CDR1 and CDR2: SGHDT and YYEEEE. Trimming took 0 bases from V and 7 from J, leaving 11 bases between them. The CDR3 extends over 15 amino acids. CDR3: CASSLGTAINSPLHF. The CDR3 DNA sequence: TGTGCCAGCAGCTTGGGGACAGCTATAAATTCACCCCTCCACTTT. Full variable domain (missing parts from reference TRBV5-6 and TRBJ1-6): DAGVTQSPTHLIKTRGQQVTLRCSPKSGHDTVSWYQQALGQGPQFIFQYYEEEERQRGNFPDRFSGHQFPNYSSELNVNALLLGDSALYLCASSLGTAINSPLHFGNGTRLTVT.

The chain employs TRBV25-1 and TRBJ1-3; D is possibly TRBD1 (5 bases). There are 14 residues in the CDR3. Germline values: CDR1 MGHDK, CDR2 SYGVNS. V was cut by 0 bases and J by 14 bases, with 17 bases left in between. CDR3 in DNA: TGTGCCAGCAGTGAATACCGTAGAAGTGACAGTCTATATTTT. This codes for CASSEYRRSDSLYF.

The CDR3 DNA reads as TGTGCCTGGATGGCGCATCTTAATGAAAAACTGTTTTTT. Translating it yields CAWMAHLNEKLFF. The chain combines TRBV30 with TRBJ1-4; no reliable D call. In germline, CDR1 is GTSNPN, CDR2 SVGIG (reference sequence). V was cut by 4 bases and J by 4 bases, with 10 bases left in between. The CDR3 consists of 13 residues.